The present entry profiles one TCR beta chain with its context. This entry belongs to a study of blood T cell repertoires in COVID-19. Patients of the Seattle cohort, enrolled during active infection, were followed longitudinally. Method: immunoSEQ multiplex PCR; TCRdb's copy keeps in-frame clones and lacks some. The sample yields approximately 300,000 clones, about nine tenths seen once. CDR3 length: 16 residues. CDR1 and CDR2 (germline): MNHEY, SMNVEV (reference sequence). Unmatched junction bases numbered 10, after V lost 5 bases and J lost 3 bases. The sequence was obtained from a woman in her 50s with COVID-19, enrolled during active disease. This chain connects TRBV27 to TRBJ1-5; 7 positions agree with TRBD1. Sequenced input: peripheral blood. The CDR3 sequence is CASSPSRQGYNQPQHF. As DNA, the CDR3 is TGTGCCAGCAGTCCCAGTCGACAGGGTTACAATCAGCCCCAGCATTTT.